The 9 T cell receptor beta chains reported below all come from one sample, sequenced in a study of T cells after posttransplantation cyclophosphamide. The protocol was immunoSEQ multiplex PCR, while the TCRdb copy is restricted to in-frame clones and leaves out a portion. This sample comprises 30,000 to 45,000 clones, none seen once only. The specimen was PBMCs. These receptors originate from a girl aged 10-17 years in good health, CMV-negative, and a related stem cell transplant donor.

This clone was observed a handful of times. This chain uses TRBV2 with TRBJ1-2, with D possibly matching TRBD1 (5 bases). Germline V gene lookup returns CDR1 SNHLY and CDR2 FYNNEI. V shed 7 bases and J shed 4 bases, with 10 bases lying between them. The CDR3 is 12 amino acids. The CDR3 DNA sequence: TGTGCCAGCAACCAACAGGTCTATGGCTACACCTTC. Amino acid sequence: CASNQQVYGYTF.

This clone was recorded many times. The chain has TRBV5-1 and TRBJ2-5; 8 positions agree with TRBD1. The germline gives CDR1 SGHRS, CDR2 YFSETQ. With 4 bases clipped from V and 5 bases from J, the junction kept 7 bases outside the gene matches. The CDR3 has 14 residues. CDR3 bases: TGCGCCAGCAGCGGACAGGGATGGTGGGAGACCCAGTACTTC. As protein: CASSGQGWWETQYF.

This clone was picked up many times. The rearrangement uses TRBV4-1 and TRBJ2-3; D unclear. The CDR3 runs 11 residues. Trimming left V 6 bases short and J 4 bases short, with 5 bases between. In germline, CDR1 is MGHRA, CDR2 YSYEKL. CDR3 nucleotide sequence: TGCGCCAGCAGGCAGGCAGATACGCAGTATTTT. This encodes CASRQADTQYF.

This clone appeared many times. The chain has TRBV5-1 and TRBJ2-7, with D unresolved. This CDR3 region has 13 residues. Germline-derived CDR1 and CDR2 are SGHRS and YFSETQ. The V end was cut by 2 bases, the J end by 0 bases, with 6 bases between. The CDR3 here is CASSFQVSYEQYF. The CDR3 DNA is TGCGCCAGCAGCTTTCAGGTCTCCTACGAGCAGTACTTC.

The chain carries TRBV5-4 and TRBJ2-3, with 11 positions matching TRBD2. Per germline, CDR1 SGHNT and CDR2 YYREEE (reference sequence). The CDR3 totals 15 residues. With 5 bases clipped from V and 4 bases from J, the junction kept 6 bases outside the gene matches. CDR3 bases: TGTGCCAGCAGTATTAGACTAGCGGGATCAGATACGCAGTATTTT. Translation gives CASSIRLAGSDTQYF.

Ten or more counts support this clone. This chain connects TRBV7-9 to TRBJ2-1, with 8 positions matching TRBD2. With V trimmed by 4 bases and J by 2 bases, 16 bases remained unmatched. CDR3 length equals 19 residues. Germline values: CDR1 SEHNR, CDR2 FQNEAQ (reference sequence). The CDR3 sequence is CASSSGKTTSGLAYNEQFF. The CDR3, as DNA: TGTGCCAGCAGCTCCGGAAAAACTACTAGCGGCCTTGCCTACAATGAGCAGTTCTTC.

The V and J genes are TRBV28 and TRBJ2-7, with 10 bases that match TRBD1. Germline CDR1 MDHEN, CDR2 SYDVKM. The CDR3 extends over 13 amino acids. J gave up 5 bases and V 3 bases, and 1 base lay outside the gene matches. The CDR3 DNA reads TGTGCCAGCAGTTTTGGACAGGGGGACGAGCAGTACTTC. Translating gives CASSFGQGDEQYF.

This clone was seen many times. This chain connects TRBV5-5 to TRBJ2-3; possibly TRBD2 for D (6 bases). The V and J ends lost 2 bases and 2 bases respectively, with 12 bases between them. The CDR3 consists of 15 residues. Germline lookup yields CDR1 SGHKS and CDR2 YYEKEE (reference sequence). The CDR3 DNA follows: TGTGCCAGCAGCTTCCTGGGACTCAACACAGATACGCAGTATTTT. It yields the protein CASSFLGLNTDTQYF.

This clone has ten or more counts. The rearrangement links TRBV2 to TRBJ2-3; TRBD2 might be the D (6 bases). The V end lost 6 bases, the J end lost 4 bases, and 17 bases lay between the germline ends. Germline V gives CDR1 SNHLY, CDR2 FYNNEI. CDR3 size: 15 residues. CDR3 sequence reads: CASRGGGSWPDTQYF. The CDR3, as DNA: TGTGCCAGCAGAGGCGGAGGGTCATGGCCAGATACGCAGTATTTT.